Below, 16 T cell receptor beta chains from the same sample are listed, as sequenced in a study of blood T cell repertoires in COVID-19. Sequencing used immunoSEQ multiplex PCR; TCRdb keeps in-frame clones, though not all of them. This sample has approximately 270,000 clones, with 85% to 90% found just once. Sequencing used PBMCs or T cells enriched from blood (not recorded which). Source of these receptors: a woman aged 55-70 years who had recovered from COVID-19.

The chain links TRBV19 to TRBJ1-6, with TRBD1 identical over 10 bases. This CDR3 contains 12 residues. J lost 12 bases, V lost 9 bases, and 5 bases had no gene match. Germline V gene lookup returns CDR1 LNHDA and CDR2 SQIVND (reference sequence). This CDR3 is CASRTGGLPLHF. As DNA, the CDR3 is TGTGCCAGCCGGACAGGGGGATTACCCCTCCACTTT.

The chain recombines TRBV3-1 (or the pseudogene TRBV3-2) with TRBJ2-2, with a tentative D call TRBD2 (7 bases). The CDR3 runs 14 residues. Germline assignment: CDR1 LGHDT and CDR2 YNNKEL (reference sequence). Trimming shortened V by 8 bases and J by 5 bases, and 15 bases separated the two germline ends. The CDR3 DNA reads as TGTGCCAGCGCCGGGGGGCTGGAAACCGGGGAGCTGTTTTTT. Translated, it gives CASAGGLETGELFF.

The chain joins TRBV30 to TRBJ1-4; D unresolved. Trimming took 1 base from V and 5 from J, leaving 14 bases between them. From germline, CDR1 is GTSNPN and CDR2 SVGIG (reference sequence). The CDR3 contains 15 residues. DNA of the CDR3: TGTGCCTGGAGTGACCATAGAATCCTCAATGAAAAACTGTTTTTT. Its protein product is CAWSDHRILNEKLFF.

This chain joins TRBV11-3 and TRBJ1-1; a weak D match, TRBD1 (6 bases). There are 14 residues in the CDR3. Germline assignment: CDR1 SGHNT and CDR2 YENEEA. Trimming took off 5 bases at V and 1 base at J, with 11 bases between the two ends. The CDR3 coding sequence is TGTGCCAGCAGCCCCAAAGGGGGGAACACTGAAGCTTTCTTT. Protein: CASSPKGGNTEAFF.

The sample holds one count of this clone. The gene calls are TRBV7-2 and TRBJ1-4; possibly TRBD1 for D (6 bases). Germline CDR1 reads SGHTA; CDR2 reads FQGNSA. V was clipped by 0 bases and J by 7 bases, with 12 bases between them. This CDR3 contains 15 residues. In DNA form, the CDR3 reads TGTGCCAGCAGCTTAGCGGGGGCGGGGGCTGAAAAACTGTTTTTT. Protein product: CASSLAGAGAEKLFF.

This chain joins TRBV2 and TRBJ2-7, with a weak D call TRBD2 (6 bases). The V end was cut by 4 bases, the J end by 1 base, with 17 bases between. Germline-derived CDR1 and CDR2 are SNHLY and FYNNEI. The CDR3 spans 16 residues. CDR3 nucleotides: TGTGCCAGCAGTGGGAGAAGGAGGGCCTCTTCCTACGAGCAGTACTTC. The encoded protein is CASSGRRRASSYEQYF.

The chain links TRBV28 to TRBJ1-1, with TRBD1 matching 8 bases. Germline values: CDR1 MDHEN, CDR2 SYDVKM. V gave up 8 bases and J gave up 0 bases; unmatched junction bases: 14. The CDR3 loop spans 17 amino acids. Here the CDR3 DNA reads TGTGCCAGCCGAACACCCTGGACAGGGATCTTGAACACTGAAGCTTTCTTT. Protein product: CASRTPWTGILNTEAFF.

In nucleotides, the CDR3 is TGTGCCAGCAGCTCTTGGGACTCTACTAACACCGGGGAGCTGTTTTTT. Residues: CASSSWDSTNTGELFF. The gene calls are TRBV5-4 and TRBJ2-2; the D gene is possibly TRBD2 (6 bases). The germline gives CDR1 SGHNT, CDR2 YYREEE (reference sequence). The CDR3 is 16 amino acids. Trimming cost V 3 bases and J 2 bases, with 14 bases left between them.

The chain carries TRBV15 and TRBJ1-5, with TRBD1 identical over 11 bases. CDR3 size: 19 residues. V trimming: 0 bases; J trimming: 11 bases; junction bases outside the gene matches: 18. The germline CDR1 and CDR2 sequences are LNHNV and YYDKDF (reference sequence). The CDR3 loop reads CATSRDLPEGQGARWAQHF. The CDR3 DNA reads TGTGCCACCAGCAGAGATCTACCAGAAGGACAGGGGGCCCGGTGGGCCCAGCATTTT.

The chain combines TRBV3-1 (or the pseudogene TRBV3-2) with TRBJ2-3; TRBD2 agrees at 7 bases. V lost 0 bases and J lost 2; bases outside the gene matches: 11. Looked up from germline, CDR1 is LGHDT and CDR2 is YNNKEL (reference sequence). The CDR3 is made up of 18 amino acids. CDR3 region: CASSQDLGASGLTDTQYF. CDR3 bases: TGTGCCAGCAGCCAAGATCTAGGGGCTAGCGGTCTCACAGATACGCAGTATTTT.

The V and J genes are TRBV18 and TRBJ1-6, with TRBD1 matching over 10 bases. Unmatched junction bases numbered 6, after V lost 8 bases and J lost 8 bases. Per germline, CDR1 KGHSH and CDR2 LQKENI. The CDR3 sequence is 14 residues long. The CDR3 is CASGDRGSDSPLHF. DNA for the CDR3: TGTGCCAGCGGGGACAGGGGTAGCGATTCACCCCTCCACTTT. The full variable domain, with the rest looked up from reference TRBV18 and TRBJ1-6, is NAGVMQNPRHLVRRRGQEARLRCSPMKGHSHVYWYRQLPEEGLKFMVYLQKENIIDESGMPKERFSAEFPKEGPSILRIQQVVRGDSAAYFCASGDRGSDSPLHFGNGTRLTVT.

The rearrangement uses TRBV2 and TRBJ1-5, with TRBD1 matching over 7 bases. From germline, CDR1 is SNHLY and CDR2 FYNNEI. V shed 6 bases, J shed 3 bases, and the junction held 5 bases outside the gene matches. This CDR3 region has 14 residues. The DNA for the CDR3 is TGTGCCAGCAGCCAGGGACAGATCAATCAGCCCCAGCATTTT. Translated, it gives CASSQGQINQPQHF.

The chain recombines TRBV3-1 (or the pseudogene TRBV3-2) with TRBJ2-7, with TRBD1 matching 7 bases. V lost 4 bases and J lost 5; bases outside the gene matches: 5. The CDR3 length is 13 residues. The germline V gene encodes CDR1 LGHDT and CDR2 YNNKEL (reference sequence). This CDR3 is CASSLNRGHEQYF. The CDR3 bases are TGTGCCAGCAGCCTTAACAGGGGCCACGAGCAGTACTTC.

CDR3 in amino acids: CASSPRTPSGRDEQYF. For the CDR3, the DNA is TGTGCCAGTAGTCCACGAACTCCTAGCGGGAGGGACGAGCAGTACTTC. The chain couples TRBV19 to TRBJ2-7; 12 nucleotides align to TRBD2. The J segment lost 5 bases and the V segment lost 5 bases, leaving 10 bases of the junction unmatched. CDR1 and CDR2 (germline): LNHDA, SQIVND (reference sequence). CDR3 length equals 16 residues.

V is TRBV21-1 and J is TRBJ2-1; the tabulated D call, TRBD1, remains unverified against the DNA. TRBV21-1 is described as a pseudogene. The CDR3 is 16 amino acids. The CDR3, as DNA: TGTGCCAGCAGCACAACAGGGGCCGTACCCGGGGATGAGCAGTTCTTC. Protein: CASSTTGAVPGDEQFF.

The chain has TRBV28 and TRBJ1-4, with 8 bases that match TRBD1. V lost 6 bases to trimming and J lost 8 bases; unmatched junction nucleotides: 8. The length of the CDR3 is 14 residues. Germline loops: CDR1 MDHEN, CDR2 SYDVKM. The CDR3 nucleotides are TGTGCCAGCAGCCATGGACAGGGTGGCGAAAAACTGTTTTTT. As protein: CASSHGQGGEKLFF. The full variable domain, in which reference TRBV28 and TRBJ1-4 provide the parts outside the CDR3, is DVKVTQSSRYLVKRTGEKVFLECVQDMDHENMFWYRQDPGLGLRLIYFSYDVKMKEKGDIPEGYSVSREKKERFSLILESASTNQTSMYLCASSHGQGGEKLFFGSGTQLSVL.